The source of this TCR beta chain is a study of low-dose radiotherapy and immunotherapy resistance in tumors. First-strand cDNA used TRAV- and TRBV-specific primers, covering alpha and beta chains. Amplification of TCRs used a constant-region primer and V-primer adapter for roughly 18 PCR cycles. TCRdb called the reads again in MiXCR, with one record for every CDR3 protein. The data show around 83,000 distinct CDR3 sequences, about 19% seen once. Time point meaning: before trial treatment. It was nivolumab, ipilimumab, aspirin, low-dose cyclophosphamide and low-dose radiotherapy that donors received. From germline, CDR1 is LNHDA and CDR2 SQIVND (reference sequence). The CDR3 is made up of 14 amino acids. The V gene lost 3 bases and the J gene lost 3 bases, with 9 bases spanning the gap.

The sample here was PBMCs, taken before treatment. The chain has TRBV19 and TRBJ1-5; D gene ambiguous. This receptor was taken from a male donor with prostate cancer. The CDR3, as DNA: TGTGCCAGTAGTATTCCTGGAGTCAATCAGCCCCAGCATTTT. It specifies CASSIPGVNQPQHF. Full variable domain (remainder filled in from reference TRBV19 and TRBJ1-5): DGGITQSPKYLFRKEGQNVTLSCEQNLNHDAMYWYRQDPGQGLRLIYYSQIVNDFQKGDIAEGYSVSREKKESFPLTVTSAQKNPTAFYLCASSIPGVNQPQHFGDGTRLSIL.